A single sample gave rise to the 21 T cell receptor beta chains below, sequenced in a study of Ad26.COV2.S vaccination and SARS-CoV-2 variants (dated by TCRdb to about 2021). The method was the immunoSEQ multiplex PCR assay. TCRdb stores this immuneACCESS table with in-frame sequences only. Part of the clones is absent; in the studies checked, under half of the shortfall reflects unresolved V genes, and no reason is known for the rest. The sample has 350,000 to 450,000 clones on record, around 92% of them singletons. Jointly, the top ten make up more than 1.5% of the sample. What this sample's treatment or condition label stands for: 15 to 20 received Ad26.COV2.S at low or high dose, single or two shots; roughly five received placebo; per-sample allocation not given. Repertoires of vaccine and placebo recipients were sequenced from samples collected on day 63 after the first injection. The sequenced sample was peripheral blood, obtained in a trial of Ad26.COV2.S vaccine versus placebo. These receptors all stem from a person between 18 and 59 years old who received the Ad26.COV2.S COVID-19 vaccine or a placebo.

Details on this clone: Distinct nucleotide sequences in the sample also encode this CDR3. The rearrangement links TRBV18 to TRBJ2-7, with a tentative D call TRBD2 (6 bases). Trimming cost V 3 bases and J 3 bases, with 6 bases left between them. The V gene's germline CDR1 is KGHSH and CDR2 LQKENI. The length of the CDR3 is 12 residues. The CDR3 DNA sequence: TGTGCCAGCTCACCGGGGGGCTACGAGCAGTACTTC. Encoded protein: CASSPGGYEQYF. Using reference TRBV18 and TRBJ2-7 for the parts outside the CDR3, the full variable domain is NAGVMQNPRHLVRRRGQEARLRCSPMKGHSHVYWYRQLPEEGLKFMVYLQKENIIDESGMPKERFSAEFPKEGPSILRIQQVVRGDSAAYFCASSPGGYEQYFGPGTRLTVT.

This chain links TRBV4-3 with TRBJ2-1, with D unclear. The germline V and J ends were trimmed by 0 bases and 0 bases, with 9 bases remaining between them. Germline CDR1 is LGHNA and CDR2 is YSLEER. This CDR3 is 16 amino acids long. Here the CDR3 DNA reads TGCGCCAGCAGCCAAGACCACAGTGACTCCTACAATGAGCAGTTCTTC. Translated: CASSQDHSDSYNEQFF.

In the case of this clone: Other nucleotide sequences from this sample produce the same CDR3. The gene calls are TRBV12-3 or TRBV12-4 and TRBJ1-2; no firm D call. The CDR3 sequence is 12 residues long. Trimming removed 2 bases at V and 5 bases at J, with 6 bases between. This CDR3 is CASSLRGYGYTF. The CDR3, as DNA: TGTGCCAGCAGTTTAAGAGGGTATGGCTACACCTTC.

The rearrangement links TRBV4-3 to TRBJ1-2; 7 nucleotides agree with TRBD1. Germline lookup yields CDR1 LGHNA and CDR2 YSLEER. The V segment lost 1 base and the J segment 6 bases; nucleotides outside the gene matches: 11. The CDR3 is 16 amino acids. The CDR3 protein is CASSQASPGGKNGYTF. CDR3 DNA sequence: TGCGCCAGCAGCCAAGCCTCCCCAGGGGGGAAGAATGGCTACACCTTC.

The chain uses TRBV28 and TRBJ1-5; 8 positions match TRBD1. The CDR3 covers 14 residues. Looked up from germline, CDR1 is MDHEN and CDR2 is SYDVKM. Germline trimming cut 3 bases from V and 3 bases from J; bases unmatched to any gene: 1. CDR3 residues: CASSLTGDNQPQHF. The CDR3 DNA follows: TGTGCCAGCAGTTTGACAGGGGACAATCAGCCCCAGCATTTT.

The chain links TRBV9 to TRBJ2-2; 10 bases map to TRBD1. The CDR3 spans 16 residues. Germline V lookup: CDR1 SGDLS, CDR2 YYNGEE. V shed 3 bases, J shed 2 bases, and the junction held 4 bases outside the gene matches. The CDR3 nucleotides are TGTGCCAGCAGCGACGACAGGGGGCGAAACACCGGGGAGCTGTTTTTT. Its translation is CASSDDRGRNTGELFF.

The chain recombines TRBV5-4 with TRBJ2-7; the D gene could be TRBD1 or TRBD2 (5 bases each). CDR3 size: 15 residues. Trimming took 3 bases from V and 3 from J, leaving 16 bases between them. In germline, CDR1 is SGHNT, CDR2 YYREEE (reference sequence). In DNA form, the CDR3 reads TGTGCCAGCAGCTCACGGGGCCAAGGGGTCTACGAGCAGTACTTC. Amino acids: CASSSRGQGVYEQYF.

The chain has TRBV11-2 and TRBJ1-1, with D perhaps TRBD1 (5 bases). The CDR3 extends over 13 amino acids. Trimming left V 5 bases short and J 10 bases short, with 17 bases between. CDR1 and CDR2 (germline): SGHAT, FQNNGV. Written as DNA, the CDR3 is TGTGCCAGCAGCAACCGCAGGGAAGGGGTAGCTTTCTTT. Translation gives CASSNRREGVAFF.

The chain joins TRBV11-2 to TRBJ1-1; 11 nucleotides agree with TRBD1. J lost 8 bases, V lost 3 bases, and 8 bases had no gene match. This CDR3 contains 15 residues. The germline CDR1 and CDR2 sequences are SGHAT and FQNNGV. CDR3 sequence (DNA): TGTGCCAGCAGCTTGCGGACAGGGGGCTTTACCGAAGCTTTCTTT. Translating gives CASSLRTGGFTEAFF.

The V and J genes are TRBV5-1 and TRBJ2-5; D possibly uses TRBD1 or TRBD2 (5 bases each). The CDR3 sequence is 15 residues long. With 1 base removed from V and 2 bases from J, the gap between germline ends came to 12 bases. Looked up from germline, CDR1 is SGHRS and CDR2 is YFSETQ. The CDR3 bases are TGCGCCAGCAGCTTGCCTGAGGGACCTCAAGAGACCCAGTACTTC. This gives the protein CASSLPEGPQETQYF.

The chain joins TRBV5-4 to TRBJ2-7, with 8 bases aligning to TRBD1. V dropped 4 bases and J dropped 1; count of bases not matched to a gene: 10. CDR1 and CDR2 (germline): SGHNT, YYREEE (reference sequence). The CDR3 is 16 residues long. CDR3 loop: CASSRPKQGVSYEQYF. CDR3 DNA: TGTGCCAGCAGCCGGCCCAAACAGGGGGTATCCTACGAGCAGTACTTC. The complete variable domain, with remaining parts taken from reference TRBV5-4 and TRBJ2-7, reads ETGVTQSPTHLIKTRGQQVTLRCSSQSGHNTVSWYQQALGQGPQFIFQYYREEENGRGNFPPRFSGLQFPNYSSELNVNALELDDSALYLCASSRPKQGVSYEQYFGPGTRLTVT.

The gene calls are TRBV5-1 and TRBJ2-5, with D perhaps given as TRBD1 or TRBD2 (5 bases each). V dropped 5 bases and J dropped 1 base, with 15 bases sitting between them. CDR1 is SGHRS, CDR2 YFSETQ, per germline. The CDR3 sequence is 15 residues long. DNA of the CDR3: TGCGCCAGCAGACCCGGATTGAGGGGCCAAGAGACCCAGTACTTC. Translation gives CASRPGLRGQETQYF.

V gene TRBV9 combines with J gene TRBJ1-4; 10 positions match TRBD1. V lost 4 bases, J lost 0 bases, and 3 bases stayed unmatched. Germline CDR1 reads SGDLS; CDR2 reads YYNGEE. The CDR3 spans 16 residues. CDR3 sequence reads: CASSSGTGATNEKLFF. CDR3 nucleotides: TGTGCCAGCAGCTCCGGGACAGGGGCAACTAATGAAAAACTGTTTTTT.

The CDR3 DNA reads TGTGCCAGCAGCTTGGTTGACGGGGGTAGCTCCTACAATGAGCAGTTCTTC. Protein sequence: CASSLVDGGSSYNEQFF. V usage is TRBV5-8 and J usage is TRBJ2-1; a weak D match, TRBD2 (6 bases). CDR1 SGHTS and CDR2 YDEGEE come from the germline V gene. Trimming shortened V by 0 bases and J by 0 bases, and 13 bases separated the two germline ends. The CDR3 length is 17 residues.

The rearrangement uses TRBV19 and TRBJ2-7; TRBD1 agrees at 9 bases. Germline CDR1 reads LNHDA; CDR2 reads SQIVND (reference sequence). The CDR3 extends over 16 amino acids. Trimming took 3 bases from V and 1 from J; bases not matched to a gene: 7. The CDR3 region is CASSISAGTGSYEQYF. In DNA, the CDR3 is TGTGCCAGTAGTATCTCAGCCGGGACAGGGTCCTACGAGCAGTACTTC.

This chain joins TRBV5-1 and TRBJ2-2, with 12 positions matching TRBD1. With V trimmed by 3 bases and J by 4 bases, 10 bases remained unmatched. Looked up from germline, CDR1 is SGHRS and CDR2 is YFSETQ. This CDR3 comprises 18 residues. This CDR3 reads CASSSPGQGAIITGELFF. CDR3 in DNA: TGCGCCAGCAGCTCGCCGGGACAGGGGGCGATAATCACCGGGGAGCTGTTTTTT.

This chain links TRBV12-3 or TRBV12-4 with TRBJ1-1, with D possibly matching TRBD1 (6 bases). The V gene lost 7 bases and the J gene lost 4 bases, with 13 bases spanning the gap. The CDR3 runs 13 residues. CDR3 coding DNA: TGTGCCAGCAATCAGGGGTGGGCCACTGAAGCTTTCTTT. Residues: CASNQGWATEAFF.

The chain is built from TRBV7-2 and TRBJ2-3, with D perhaps matching TRBD2 (6 bases). Looked up from germline, CDR1 is SGHTA and CDR2 is FQGNSA. Trimming cost V 5 bases and J 6 bases, with 30 bases left between them. The CDR3 length is 19 residues. CDR3 amino acids: CASSPTGLVGLRRWDTQYF. The CDR3 DNA follows: TGTGCCAGCAGCCCCACCGGGCTGGTGGGACTTCGGAGATGGGATACGCAGTATTTT. The variable domain in full, completed from reference TRBV7-2 and TRBJ2-3, reads GAGVSQSPSNKVTEKGKDVELRCDPISGHTALYWYRQSLGQGLEFLIYFQGNSAPDKSGLPSDRFSAERTGGSVSTLTIQRTQQEDSAVYLCASSPTGLVGLRRWDTQYFGPGTRLTVL.

V is TRBV6-5 and J is TRBJ1-2; tentative D call: TRBD1 (5 bases). The CDR3 has 12 amino acids. Germline assignment: CDR1 MNHEY and CDR2 SVGAGI. V shed 7 bases and J shed 1 base, with 7 bases lying between them. The CDR3 loop reads CASKGYNYGYTF. The CDR3 DNA follows: TGTGCCAGCAAGGGGTATAACTATGGCTACACCTTC.

The V and J genes are TRBV2 and TRBJ1-2; no clear D. This CDR3 is built from 11 residues. Trimming took 6 bases from V and 8 from J, leaving 10 bases between them. Germline V CDR1 and CDR2: SNHLY, FYNNEI. The CDR3 loop reads CASSLAKGYTF. The CDR3 DNA is TGTGCCAGCAGCCTGGCCAAGGGCTACACCTTC.

This chain uses TRBV10-3 with TRBJ2-1; a weak D match, TRBD2 (6 bases). Germline CDR1 and CDR2: ENHRY and SYGVKD. Trimming removed 6 bases from V and 1 base from J, with 13 bases in between. This CDR3 has 15 residues. For the CDR3, the DNA is TGTGCCATCAGGTCCCCGGGACTTTCCTACAATGAGCAGTTCTTC. It specifies CAIRSPGLSYNEQFF.